This record concerns one T cell receptor (beta chain) sequence. The CDR3 has 11 amino acids. Trimming took 3 bases from V and 8 from J, leaving 7 bases between them. Germline V CDR1 and CDR2: MNHNS, SASEGT. Patients aged 18 to 65 had newly diagnosed hyperthyroidism that had lasted under 2 months. The data derive from a study of T cells in Graves' hyperthyroidism and ophthalmopathy. Amplified TCR beta CDR3 regions came from RNA transcripts. TCR CDR3 regions were first amplified by RT-PCR with HTBI primers. TCRdb recomputed calls from the multiplex PCR reads with MiXCR, one row per CDR3 protein. The sample contains about 560,000 distinct CDR3 sequences, over 15% of which appear only once.

This clonotype originated in a woman between 18 and 29 years old with Graves' hyperthyroidism. The sample taken for sequencing was blood. The chain combines TRBV6-1 with TRBJ1-2, with D perhaps matching TRBD1 (6 bases). The CDR3 DNA is TGTGCCAGCAGTGAGGGGGCCGGCTACACCTTC. Its translation is CASSEGAGYTF.